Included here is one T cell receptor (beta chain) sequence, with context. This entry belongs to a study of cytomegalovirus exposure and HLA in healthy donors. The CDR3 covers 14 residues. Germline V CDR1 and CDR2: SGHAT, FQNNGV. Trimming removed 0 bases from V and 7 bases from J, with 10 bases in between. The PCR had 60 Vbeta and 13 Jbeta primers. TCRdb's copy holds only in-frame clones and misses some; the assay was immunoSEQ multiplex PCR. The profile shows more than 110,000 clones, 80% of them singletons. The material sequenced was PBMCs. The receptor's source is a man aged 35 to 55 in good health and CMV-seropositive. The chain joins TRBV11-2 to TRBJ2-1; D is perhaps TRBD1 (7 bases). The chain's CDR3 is CASSLDAGGNEQFF. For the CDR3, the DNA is TGTGCCAGCAGCTTAGACGCAGGGGGGAATGAGCAGTTCTTC.